A selection of T cell receptor beta chains follows, all from one sample in a study of T cell responses to AZD1222 COVID-19 vaccine. The method was immunoSEQ multiplex PCR; TCRdb's version includes in-frame clones alone and lacks a portion of them. Among 80,000 to 100,000 clones listed, roughly nine tenths were seen once. The source was peripheral blood, collected 28 days after the second AZD1222 dose. These receptors were taken from an adult who received the AZD1222 COVID-19 vaccine. The CDR3 runs from the conserved cysteine through the conserved F or W. D genes are given only for firm matches. Not every row has a clone size; where given, it reads once, few, many or a size class.

>TRBJ2-3|TRBD2|NA|TRBV11-2
TGTGCCAGCAGCTCCTGGACTAGCGGGAGGGCCGTGACAGATACGCAGTATTTT
CASSSWTSGRAVTDTQYF
>TRBJ1-5|NA|NA|TRBV7-3
TGTGCCAGCAGCTTAAAGTCGTACGGTTGGCAGGGGCTAACAAATCAGCCCCAGCATTTT
CASSLKSYGWQGLTNQPQHF
>TRBJ1-2|TRBD1|NA|TRBV5-6
TGTGCCAGCAGACCGGGACAGGACCAGGACTATGGCTACACCTTC
CASRPGQDQDYGYTF
>TRBJ2-1|NA|once|TRBV18
TGTGCCAGCTCTCCAGTGGGGGAGGTTGGCAATGAGCAGTTCTTC
CASSPVGEVGNEQFF
>TRBJ2-1|NA|NA|TRBV5-1
TGCGCCAGCACCTCTGGGTCGGGGACCCAGCAGTTCTTC
CASTSGSGTQQFF
>TRBJ2-6|NA|NA|TRBV6-1
TGTGCCAGCAGTGATGCGGGCGGTGGGGCCAACGTCCTGACTTTC
CASSDAGGGANVLTF
>TRBJ2-3|TRBD2|once|TRBV11-2
TGTGCCAGCAGCTATACTAGCGGGGGGAGCACAGATACGCAGTATTTT
CASSYTSGGSTDTQYF
>TRBJ2-7|NA|NA|TRBV7-9
TGTGCCAGCAGCTTAATAGGACTACCTTACGAGCAGTACTTC
CASSLIGLPYEQYF
>TRBJ1-1|NA|NA|TRBV19
TGTGCCAGTAGTAGAGGGGAGCGGACTGAAGCTTTCTTT
CASSRGERTEAFF
>TRBJ2-7|NA|NA|TRBV6-5
TGTGCCAGCAGTTACGAGATTAGCTCCTACGAGCAGTACTTC
CASSYEISSYEQYF
>TRBJ1-2|NA|NA|TRBV6-5
TGTGCCAGCAGTATGGACAGCCTCTATGGCTACACCTTC
CASSMDSLYGYTF
>TRBJ1-4|NA|NA|TRBV7-5
TGTGCCAGAAGCTTATGGGACCTTCCCCCTAATGAAAAACTGTTTTTT
CARSLWDLPPNEKLFF
>TRBJ2-1|NA|NA|TRBV11-2
TGTGCCAGCAGCTTAGCAGGGACCTCCTACAATGAGCAGTTCTTC
CASSLAGTSYNEQFF
>TRBJ2-2|TRBD2|NA|TRBV5-6
TGTGCCAGCAGCACGAGCGTAGCGGGGGCGGTCGGGGAGCTGTTTTTT
CASSTSVAGAVGELFF
>TRBJ2-2|TRBD2|NA|TRBV15
TGTGCCACCAGCAGAGTTTTAGCGGGGAGTACCGGGGAGCTGTTTTTT
CATSRVLAGSTGELFF
>TRBJ2-7|TRBD1|few|TRBV27
TGTGCCAGCAGTTTATTGGGACAGGGGGCCAACACCTACGAGCAGTACTTC
CASSLLGQGANTYEQYF
>TRBJ2-7|NA|NA|TRBV30
TGTGCCTGGACAGACGGCAGCTCCTACGAGCAGTACTTC
CAWTDGSSYEQYF
>TRBJ1-2|TRBD1|NA|TRBV4-3
TGCGCCAGCAGCCAAGATTCAACAGGGGCTGGCTACACCTTC
CASSQDSTGAGYTF
>TRBJ1-1|NA|NA|TRBV9
TGTGCCAGCAGCGTCCCAGGGACCACTGAAGCTTTCTTT
CASSVPGTTEAFF
>TRBJ1-2|TRBD1|NA|TRBV6-6
TGTGCCAGCAGGCCGAATCGACAGGGGGCGCAAGGCTACACCTTC
CASRPNRQGAQGYTF
>TRBJ2-1|NA|NA|TRBV11-2
TGTGCCAGCAGCTTAGGAAAACAGGCCGATGGTGAGCAGTTCTTC
CASSLGKQADGEQFF
>TRBJ2-1|TRBD1|NA|TRBV11-2
TGTGCCAGCAGCTTAGTTGAGGGGGCTGAGCAGTTCTTC
CASSLVEGAEQFF
>TRBJ2-1|TRBD2|NA|TRBV19
TGTGCCAGTAGTATAGATGCCGGGACTAGCGTCAACAATGAGCAGTTCTTC
CASSIDAGTSVNNEQFF
>TRBJ2-1|TRBD2|NA|TRBV4-2
TGTGCCAGCAGCCGTGTCGCGGGCGGGGGGTACAATGAGCAGTTCTTC
CASSRVAGGGYNEQFF
>TRBJ2-3|TRBD2|NA|TRBV9
TGTGCCAGCAGCGCCCGGACTAGCGGGGTCGATACGCAGTATTTT
CASSARTSGVDTQYF
>TRBJ2-3|TRBD1|NA|TRBV14
TGTGCCAGCAGCCATGGCCCGGGACAGGGGGCATCAGATACGCAGTATTTT
CASSHGPGQGASDTQYF
>TRBJ1-1|NA|NA|TRBV29-1
TGCAGCGTCCCTTATGGAGCAGAAGCTTTCTTT
CSVPYGAEAFF
>TRBJ2-3|TRBD2|NA|TRBV18
TGTGCCAGCTCACCCCAACTGAGCGGGAGTACAGATACGCAGTATTTT
CASSPQLSGSTDTQYF
>TRBJ1-1|NA|NA|TRBV18
TGTGCCAGCTCACCCCGACAATCACCCATGAACACTGAAGCTTTCTTT
CASSPRQSPMNTEAFF
>TRBJ2-7|NA|once|TRBV28
TGTGCCAGCCACCTGAGAGGGAAGGCCTACGAGCAGTACTTC
CASHLRGKAYEQYF
>TRBJ2-3|TRBD2|NA|TRBV10-3
TGTGCAGCTTCTAGCGGGCGGGAGGATACGCAGTATTTT
CAASSGREDTQYF
>TRBJ1-5|TRBD1|NA|TRBV19
TGTGCCAGTAGTATTAGGGACAGACTCAATCAGCCCCAGCATTTT
CASSIRDRLNQPQHF
>TRBJ1-6|NA|NA|TRBV6-2/TRBV6-3
TGTGCCAGCAGCCTCCCCTCCTATAATTCACCCCTCCACTTT
CASSLPSYNSPLHF
>TRBJ2-1|TRBD1|NA|TRBV7-6
TGTGCCAGCAGCTTAGTGACCGGGACAGGGGGGGATGAGCAGTTCTTC
CASSLVTGTGGDEQFF
>TRBJ1-1|NA|NA|TRBV19
TGTGCCAGTGACCAGGGGCGATGGTACACTGAAGCTTTCTTT
CASDQGRWYTEAFF
>TRBJ1-2|NA|NA|TRBV5-6
TGTGCCAGCAGCTCTGACAACCTTAGGCTACATGGCTACACCTTC
CASSSDNLRLHGYTF
>TRBJ2-7|NA|NA|TRBV3-1/TRBV3-2
TGTGCCAGCAGCCAAGATGTGGTGGAAGCCTACGAGCAGTACTTC
CASSQDVVEAYEQYF
>TRBJ2-7|NA|NA|TRBV30
TGTGCCTGGGCAGTAGGCTACGAGCAGTACTTC
CAWAVGYEQYF
>TRBJ1-2|NA|NA|TRBV10-3
TGTGCCATCAGTGACGACAACTATGGCTACACCTTC
CAISDDNYGYTF
>TRBJ1-6|TRBD1|NA|TRBV14
TGTGCCAGCAGCGCCCACACTTACAGGGGGCGCCTTGGGAAGAGCTCACCCCTCCACTTT
CASSAHTYRGRLGKSSPLHF
>TRBJ2-2|NA|NA|TRBV5-4
TGTGCCAGCAGCCCGGGGGGCGCCGGCGGGGAGCTGTTTTTT
CASSPGGAGGELFF
>TRBJ2-3|TRBD2|NA|TRBV7-2
TGTGCCAGCAGCTTACAGTCGGGGGGGACAGATACGCAGTATTTT
CASSLQSGGTDTQYF
>TRBJ2-5|NA|few|TRBV6-1
TGTGCCAGCAGTGAAGTGACGGGACAACAAGAGACCCAGTACTTC
CASSEVTGQQETQYF
>TRBJ2-1|TRBD2|few|TRBV6-5
TGTGCCAGCAGTTACGTCTCCGGGGGGGTGCAGTTCTTC
CASSYVSGGVQFF
>TRBJ2-1|TRBD1|NA|TRBV5-1
TGCGCCAGCAGCTCTAGGGGGCCCAATGAGCAGTTCTTC
CASSSRGPNEQFF
>TRBJ2-7|NA|NA|TRBV19
TGTGCCAGTAGTATAGTAAGGATTAGCGGACAAAGCTCCTACGAGCAGTACTTC
CASSIVRISGQSSYEQYF
>TRBJ1-2|NA|NA|TRBV7-2
TGTGCCAGCAGCTTCCAATTGACTACAGGAAAGGGCTACACCTTC
CASSFQLTTGKGYTF
>TRBJ1-1|NA|NA|TRBV18
TGTGCCAGCTCCCAACGGACGGTGGACGAAGCTTTCTTT
CASSQRTVDEAFF
>TRBJ2-2|NA|NA|TRBV14
TGTGCCAGCCAAAGAAGGGCCGGCACCGGGGAGCTGTTTTTT
CASQRRAGTGELFF
>TRBJ2-4|TRBD2|NA|TRBV6-5
TGTGCCAGCAGGCGCGGGGGGGCCAAGTTAAACATTCAGTACTTC
CASRRGGAKLNIQYF
>TRBJ1-3|NA|NA|TRBV7-2
TGTGCCAGCAGCTTAGGGGGAGGCTCTGGAAACACCATATATTTT
CASSLGGGSGNTIYF
>TRBJ2-3|TRBD2|NA|TRBV6-5
TGTGCCAGCAGTACTAGCGGGGGGGCCCCAGATACGCAGTATTTT
CASSTSGGAPDTQYF
>TRBJ2-3|TRBD2|NA|TRBV6-4
TGTGCCAGCAGTGTTTCAGCGGGGGGCACAGATACGCAGTATTTT
CASSVSAGGTDTQYF
>TRBJ1-6|TRBD1|NA|TRBV30
TGTGCCTGGAGTGCAGGACAGGGGGTGGGTTCACCCCTCCACTTT
CAWSAGQGVGSPLHF
>TRBJ2-7|NA|NA|TRBV6-2/TRBV6-3
TGTGCCAGCAGTTCCTCCCCGCGCGAGCAGTACTTC
CASSSSPREQYF
>TRBJ2-6|NA|NA|TRBV5-5
TGTGCCAGCAGCCCTGACAGCCACTCTGGGGCCAACGTCCTGACTTTC
CASSPDSHSGANVLTF
>TRBJ2-5|NA|NA|TRBV25-1
TGTGCCAGCAGTGAATACCGAAGCCAAGAGACCCAGTACTTC
CASSEYRSQETQYF
>TRBJ1-6|NA|NA|TRBV2
TGTGCCAGCTCGGAGGGGCGCCCTGGTACACCCCTCCACTTT
CASSEGRPGTPLHF